Listed here are 21 T cell receptor beta chains from one sample, sequenced in a study of T cells after yellow fever vaccination. MiXCR, applied by TCRdb to the 5' RACE reads, yields one record per CDR3 protein. This table has approximately 300,000 distinct CDR3 sequences, around 6.8% appearing once. Material: PBMCs, obtained roughly 45 days after the first yellow fever vaccination. The receptors were gathered from a man between 18 and 29 years old who received the YFV17D yellow fever vaccine.

This clonotype was recorded a few times. The chain employs TRBV3-1 and TRBJ2-3; no firm D call. V was shortened by 4 bases and J by 4 bases, with 15 bases between the two germline ends. The CDR3 loop spans 15 amino acids. Germline V gene lookup returns CDR1 LGHDT and CDR2 YNNKEL (reference sequence). CDR3 residues: CASSRSHAIADTQYF. DNA for the CDR3: TGTGCCAGCAGCCGCTCCCACGCAATCGCAGATACGCAGTATTTT.

There are many counts of this clonotype. The CDR3 region is CASGDRAGNTIYF. Written as DNA, the CDR3 is TGCGCCAGCGGGGACAGGGCTGGAAACACCATATATTTT. The chain employs TRBV5-1 and TRBJ1-3; 9 bases are a match to TRBD1. The J segment lost 2 bases and the V segment lost 7 bases, leaving 1 base of the junction unmatched. This CDR3 spans 13 amino acids. The germline gives CDR1 SGHRS, CDR2 YFSETQ.

There are many counts of this clonotype. V and J are TRBV7-2 and TRBJ1-5; the match to TRBD1 covers 8 bases. The CDR3 runs to 14 residues. With 4 bases clipped from V and 7 bases from J, the junction kept 6 bases outside the gene matches. Looked up from germline, CDR1 is SGHTA and CDR2 is FQGNSA. CDR3 sequence: CASSSQGAEQPQHF. For the CDR3, the DNA is TGTGCCAGCAGCTCGCAGGGGGCTGAGCAGCCCCAGCATTTT.

This clonotype was recorded a few times. The rearrangement joins TRBV7-2 to TRBJ2-3; 7 nucleotides align to TRBD2. CDR1 is SGHTA and CDR2 is FQGNSA in the germline V gene. Trimming cost V 1 base and J 6 bases; bases outside gene matches: 10. This CDR3 comprises 16 residues. The CDR3 loop is CASSLVGLAASDTQYF. The CDR3 DNA is TGTGCCAGCAGCTTAGTAGGGCTAGCGGCCTCGGATACGCAGTATTTT.

This clonotype has only a few counts. CDR3 DNA sequence: TGTGCCAGCAGTTTATCGAAGGGAAATACGCAGTATTTT. It specifies CASSLSKGNTQYF. This rearrangement joins TRBV27 to TRBJ2-3; D is ambiguous. The CDR3 runs 13 residues. Trimming took 0 bases from V and 7 from J, leaving 8 bases between them. Germline V gene lookup returns CDR1 MNHEY and CDR2 SMNVEV (reference sequence).

CDR3 nucleotides: TGTGCCAGCAGCAACCGGGCAGGCTACGAGCAGTACGTC. It yields the protein CASSNRAGYEQYV. The chain links TRBV3-1 to TRBJ2-7; D is ambiguous. The CDR3 extends over 13 amino acids. Trimming pared 5 bases from V and 3 bases from J, leaving 11 bases between. The germline gives CDR1 LGHDT, CDR2 YNNKEL (reference sequence).

This clonotype was counted many times. This chain joins TRBV27 and TRBJ2-7, with a tentative D call TRBD2 (6 bases). Germline V gene data show CDR1 as MNHEY and CDR2 as SMNVEV (reference sequence). Trimming cost V 5 bases and J 3 bases, with 17 bases left between them. The CDR3 has 15 residues. The CDR3 region is CASSPHGGSGYEQYF. CDR3 sequence (DNA): TGTGCCAGCAGTCCCCATGGGGGTAGCGGCTACGAGCAGTACTTC.

This chain connects TRBV9 to TRBJ2-7; TRBD2 might be the D (6 bases). CDR1 is SGDLS and CDR2 is YYNGEE in the germline V gene. Trimming took off 0 bases at V and 0 bases at J, with 10 bases between the two ends. The CDR3 totals 15 residues. In nucleotides, the CDR3 is TGTGCCAGCAGCGTAGACGGGGGATTCTCCTACGAGCAGTACTTC. Its translation is CASSVDGGFSYEQYF.

This chain uses TRBV11-2 with TRBJ2-5; TRBD1 matches 11 bases. V trimming: 5 bases; J trimming: 8 bases; junction bases outside the gene matches: 10. CDR1 is SGHAT and CDR2 is FQNNGV in the germline V gene. The CDR3 totals 15 residues. For the CDR3, the DNA is TGTGCCAGCAGCGTGGACAGGGGGCGCGTGTTAACCCAGTACTTC. It yields the protein CASSVDRGRVLTQYF.

The sample holds a few counts of this clonotype. V is TRBV9 and J is TRBJ2-1, with 10 nucleotides matching TRBD2. The V gene end was trimmed by 3 bases and the J gene end by 9 bases; junction bases not matched to a gene: 9. The CDR3 loop spans 15 amino acids. Germline V CDR1 and CDR2: SGDLS, YYNGEE. As DNA, the CDR3 is TGTGCCAGCAGCGCAACCATGCTAGCGGGGGTTGAGCAGTTCTTC. This translates into CASSATMLAGVEQFF.

This chain joins TRBV4-2 and TRBJ1-5; D is uncertain. In germline, CDR1 is LGHNA, CDR2 YNFKEQ. This CDR3 is 16 amino acids long. Trimming stripped 1 base from V and 4 bases from J, with 14 bases between. The CDR3 reads CASSQVIGVSNQPQHF. DNA for the CDR3: TGTGCCAGCAGCCAAGTCATCGGGGTCTCTAATCAGCCCCAGCATTTT.

The gene calls are TRBV5-1 and TRBJ1-2; D ambiguous. This CDR3 has 13 amino acids. Trimming shortened V by 2 bases and J by 2 bases, and 7 bases separated the two germline ends. Germline loops: CDR1 SGHRS, CDR2 YFSETQ. Written as DNA, the CDR3 is TGCGCCAGCAGCTTCGACTCGAACTATGGCTACACCTTC. This codes for CASSFDSNYGYTF.

The CDR3 sequence is CASSWRLAGGTDTQYF. The CDR3 DNA sequence: TGCGCCAGCAGCTGGAGACTAGCGGGGGGCACAGATACGCAGTATTTT. The chain employs TRBV5-1 and TRBJ2-3, with 12 nucleotides matching TRBD2. The germline gives CDR1 SGHRS, CDR2 YFSETQ. CDR3 length: 16 residues. V lost 3 bases to trimming and J lost 1 base; unmatched junction nucleotides: 3.

Ten or more counts support this clonotype. The V gene is TRBV11-1, the J gene TRBJ1-3; perhaps TRBD1 as D (6 bases). V lost 2 bases, J lost 4 bases, and 9 bases lay in between. CDR3 length: 14 residues. Germline V lookup: CDR1 SGHAT, CDR2 FQDESV (reference sequence). The CDR3 loop is CASSLSGDGNTIYF. The CDR3 DNA reads as TGTGCCAGCAGCTTATCAGGGGACGGAAACACCATATATTTT. Based on the CDR3 plus reference TRBV11-1 and TRBJ1-3, the full variable domain is EAEVAQSPRYKITEKSQAVAFWCDPISGHATLYWYRQILGQGPELLVQFQDESVVDDSQLPKDRFSAERLKGVDSTLKIQPAELGDSAMYLCASSLSGDGNTIYFGEGSWLTVV.

This clonotype was seen repeatedly, ten times or more. The chain employs TRBV11-1 and TRBJ2-5, with TRBD1 matching over 8 bases. V lost 5 bases to trimming and J lost 2 bases; unmatched junction nucleotides: 7. Germline CDR1 reads SGHAT; CDR2 reads FQDESV (reference sequence). This CDR3 is 15 amino acids long. The chain's CDR3 is CASSRSGTGQETQYF. The CDR3 coding sequence is TGTGCCAGCAGCCGTTCCGGGACAGGACAAGAGACCCAGTACTTC.

This clonotype was detected only a few times. The chain recombines TRBV29-1 with TRBJ2-7; maybe TRBD1 (5 bases). The CDR3 length is 13 residues. Germline assignment: CDR1 SQVTM and CDR2 ANQGSEA. V was trimmed by 3 bases and J by 3 bases, leaving 12 bases between them. The CDR3 DNA reads TGCAGCGTTGAGGCAGGGAAGGACTACGAGCAGTACTTC. This encodes CSVEAGKDYEQYF.

This sequence joins TRBV11-3 and TRBJ2-2; 12 bases align to TRBD1. Germline CDR1 is SGHNT and CDR2 is YENEEA. V shed 4 bases, J shed 6 bases, and the junction held 9 bases outside the gene matches. The CDR3 extends over 17 amino acids. The CDR3 region has the DNA TGTGCCAGCAGCTCTATTCCCGGGACAGGGGGCTCCGGGGAGCTGTTTTTT. Translation gives CASSSIPGTGGSGELFF.

The chain has TRBV25-1 and TRBJ2-1; 14 nucleotides align to TRBD2. Germline V lookup: CDR1 MGHDK, CDR2 SYGVNS. V trimming: 8 bases; J trimming: 3 bases; junction bases outside the gene matches: 6. The CDR3 length is 16 residues. CDR3 protein: CASSRLAGGLYNEQFF. CDR3 DNA: TGTGCCAGCTCCCGACTAGCGGGGGGGCTCTACAATGAGCAGTTCTTC.

This chain uses TRBV5-6 with TRBJ2-7; 7 nucleotides match TRBD1. V shed 8 bases and J 2 bases; nucleotides not matched to a gene: 7. Germline V gives CDR1 SGHDT, CDR2 YYEEEE. The CDR3 sequence is 13 residues long. The CDR3 here is CASNLQGTYEQYF. DNA of the CDR3: TGTGCCAGTAATCTACAGGGGACCTACGAGCAGTACTTC.

The chain has TRBV12-3 or TRBV12-4 and TRBJ1-5, with a weak D call TRBD1 (5 bases). With 6 bases removed from V and 6 bases from J, the gap between germline ends came to 9 bases. CDR3 length equals 12 residues. CDR3 sequence: CASREGPQPQHF. DNA of the CDR3: TGTGCCAGCAGGGAGGGGCCTCAGCCCCAGCATTTT.

The rearrangement links TRBV20-1 to TRBJ2-1; D may be TRBD2 (5 bases). V was cut by 0 bases and J by 12 bases, with 15 bases left in between. Germline loops: CDR1 DFQATT, CDR2 SNEGSKA (reference sequence). The CDR3 totals 13 residues. The CDR3 DNA reads as TGCAGTGCTAGAGAACTAGATTCTTTTGGGCAGTTCTTC. It yields the protein CSARELDSFGQFF.